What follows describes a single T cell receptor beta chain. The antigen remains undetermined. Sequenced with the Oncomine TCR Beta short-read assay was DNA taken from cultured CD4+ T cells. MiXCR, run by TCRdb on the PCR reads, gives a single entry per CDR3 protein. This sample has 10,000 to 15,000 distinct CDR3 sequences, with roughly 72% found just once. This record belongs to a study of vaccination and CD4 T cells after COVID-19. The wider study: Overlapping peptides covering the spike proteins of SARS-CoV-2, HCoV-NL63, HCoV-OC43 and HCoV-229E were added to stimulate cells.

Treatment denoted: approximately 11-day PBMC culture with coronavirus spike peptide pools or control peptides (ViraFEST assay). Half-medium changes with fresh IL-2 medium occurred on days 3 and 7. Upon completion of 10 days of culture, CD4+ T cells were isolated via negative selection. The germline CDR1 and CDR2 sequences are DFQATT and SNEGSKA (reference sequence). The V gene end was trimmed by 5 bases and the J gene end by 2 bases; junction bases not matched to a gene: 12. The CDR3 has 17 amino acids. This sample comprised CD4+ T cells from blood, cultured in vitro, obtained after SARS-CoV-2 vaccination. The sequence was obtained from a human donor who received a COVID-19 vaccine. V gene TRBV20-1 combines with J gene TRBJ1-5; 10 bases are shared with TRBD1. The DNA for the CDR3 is TGCAGTGCTGAGACAGGGGGCGCGGCTGTAGGCAATCAGCCCCAGCATTTT. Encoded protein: CSAETGGAAVGNQPQHF.